This T cell receptor beta chain was identified in a study of T cell repertoires in cytomegalovirus infection. Looking at the study overall: In public TCR beta signatures, there were indications of both CMV infection and matching HLA type. General study findings and limits: HLA-C-restricted, CMV-specific TCR beta clonotypes were dominant ex vivo. Pooled public TCR beta family frequency picked out CMV carriers with the relevant HLA.

MiXCR, applied by TCRdb to the reads, yields one record per CDR3 protein. The sample shows 700,000 to 850,000 distinct CDR3 sequences, 30% to 35% of them seen only once. This clonotype occurred many times. The target antigen is unknown. CDR3 length equals 18 residues. The J segment lost 0 bases and the V segment lost 3 bases, leaving 10 bases of the junction unmatched. The source of this sequence is a human donor in good health (CMV status not recorded). Some clones in this sample may be carry-over from other donors' samples. The J gene is TRBJ2-1, the V gene TRBV12-3 or TRBV12-4, with 8 bases lining up with TRBD2. The sequences come from cultured CD8+ T cells from PBMCs, collected from culture after CMV antigen stimulation. CDR3 protein: CASSFQTGLADSYNEQFF. For the CDR3, the DNA is TGTGCCAGCAGTTTTCAGACAGGACTAGCTGACTCCTACAATGAGCAGTTCTTC.